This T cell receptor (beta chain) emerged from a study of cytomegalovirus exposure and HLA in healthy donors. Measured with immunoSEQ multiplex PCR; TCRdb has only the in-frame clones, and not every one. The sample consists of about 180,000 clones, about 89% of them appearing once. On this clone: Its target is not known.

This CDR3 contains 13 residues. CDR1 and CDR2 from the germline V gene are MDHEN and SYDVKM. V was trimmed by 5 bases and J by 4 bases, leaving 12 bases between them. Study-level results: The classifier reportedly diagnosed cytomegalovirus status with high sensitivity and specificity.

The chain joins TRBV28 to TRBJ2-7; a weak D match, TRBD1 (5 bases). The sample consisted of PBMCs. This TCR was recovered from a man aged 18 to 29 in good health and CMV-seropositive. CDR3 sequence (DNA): TGTGCCAGCAGTCCCCCGACAGCTTACGAGCAGTACTTC. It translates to CASSPPTAYEQYF.